The T cell receptor (beta chain) under discussion was sequenced for a study of T cell changes during pregnancy in multiple sclerosis. TCRdb keeps only in-frame clones here, not all; method: immunoSEQ multiplex PCR. Seen here are approximately 24,000 clones, roughly nine tenths observed once, and the top ten hold roughly a tenth. The sequence was obtained from a female donor in good health, enrolled as a control in a pregnancy study. The specimen comprised CD8+ T cells from peripheral blood mononuclear cells, sampled in the third trimester of pregnancy.

CDR3 sequence reads: CASSLDLSSGGSNEQFF. In DNA form, the CDR3 reads TGTGCCAGCAGCTTAGATTTATCTAGCGGGGGCTCCAATGAGCAGTTCTTC. The chain is built from TRBV7-3 and TRBJ2-1; 10 bases align to TRBD2. The germline V gene has CDR1 SGHTA and CDR2 FQGTGA. The CDR3 covers 17 residues. The J segment lost 6 bases and the V segment lost 2 bases, leaving 10 bases of the junction unmatched.